This TCR beta chain was identified in a study of cytomegalovirus exposure and HLA in healthy donors. 13 Jbeta primers and 60 Vbeta primers were used for the PCR. Assay: immunoSEQ multiplex PCR; the TCRdb copy retains only in-frame clones and omits some. Of some 170,000 clones in the sample, around 80% are singletons; the top ten hold around a tenth. CDR3 length: 15 residues. Per germline, CDR1 MDHEN and CDR2 SYDVKM. V gave up 7 bases and J gave up 2 bases; unmatched junction bases: 7. In its sample, this clone was seen once. The chain combines TRBV28 with TRBJ2-1, with 8 positions matching TRBD1. This receptor was identified in a young man in good health and CMV-seropositive. Sequencing was performed on PBMCs. The CDR3 region has the DNA TGTGCCAGCACGACACCGGGACAGGCCTACAATGAGCAGTTCTTC. Translated, it gives CASTTPGQAYNEQFF.